This T cell receptor beta chain emerged from a study of T cells in localized non-small cell lung cancer. In the case of this clone: Its antigen is unknown.

Sequencing used immunoSEQ multiplex PCR; TCRdb keeps in-frame clones, though not all of them. The sample has 30,000 or so clones, approximately 86% seen once. The CDR3 is made up of 13 amino acids. CDR1 and CDR2 (germline): LNHDA, SQIVND (reference sequence). Trimming cost V 6 bases and J 11 bases, with 19 bases left between them. Points from the study as a whole: The tumor had only one region sequenced, so heterogeneity remains possible. Compared with tumor, uninvolved adjacent lung displayed greater T cell clonality, ranking highest overall. Paired adjacent lung recovered a median approximately 57 of the top 100 tumor clones.

The sequencing used peripheral blood mononuclear cells, collected before any cancer treatment. The receptor was derived from a woman aged 40 to 75 with stage III lung adenocarcinoma. The chain recombines TRBV19 with TRBJ1-1; perhaps TRBD1 as D (5 bases). In nucleotides, the CDR3 is TGTGCCAGTAGCCCCGGTGGGGGTATAGACGCTTTCTTT. It translates to CASSPGGGIDAFF.